What follows are 21 T cell receptor beta chains derived from one specimen sequenced in a study of spatial heterogeneity in lung cancer (dated by TCRdb to between 2019 and 2020). The method was 5' RACE. The instrument was a NextSeq 500. Clones were called with MiXCR by TCRdb after fastp trimmed the public reads at Q25, and only in-frame beta chains were retained. For every CDR3 protein sequence, its rows merge into one entry that carries the most common genes and DNA. The sample profile shows more than 6,500 distinct CDR3 sequences; 3.9% of them were found once. Clones ranked in the top ten supply more than 20% of the sample. Sample time point, as interpreted from the label and publication: sample taken at primary tumor resection. TCR sequencing used whole RNA extracted from tumor and nontumor lung tissue, or from cryopreserved PBMC samples, without cell sorting. The sample was normal lung tissue next to the tumor, taken at surgery. These receptors came from a female donor with early-stage non-small cell lung cancer.

Ten or more counts support this clonotype. The chain joins TRBV9 to TRBJ2-3; D ambiguous. Germline values: CDR1 SGDLS, CDR2 YYNGEE. Trimming stripped 2 bases from V and 1 base from J, with 2 bases between. This CDR3 has 12 amino acids. The CDR3 DNA follows: TGTGCCAGCAGCGTCGGCACAGATACGCAGTATTTT. This translates into CASSVGTDTQYF. The full variable domain, with the rest looked up from reference TRBV9 and TRBJ2-3, is DSGVTQTPKHLITATGQRVTLRCSPRSGDLSVYWYQQSLDQGLQFLIQYYNGEERAKGNILERFSAQQFPDLHSELNLSSLELGDSALYFCASSVGTDTQYFGPGTRLTVL.

This clonotype is labeled as medium-sized. V is TRBV20-1 and J is TRBJ2-3, with 8 bases aligning to TRBD2. J lost 1 base, V lost 3 bases, and 0 bases had no gene match. Germline CDR1 is DFQATT and CDR2 is SNEGSKA (reference sequence). This CDR3 is 13 amino acids long. This CDR3 reads CSARTSGTDTQYF. The CDR3 DNA reads as TGCAGTGCTAGGACTAGCGGCACAGATACGCAGTATTTT.

This clonotype has a count of ten or more. The CDR3 sequence: CASSLGQYEQYF. CDR3 sequence (DNA): TGTGCCAGCAGCTTAGGGCAGTACGAGCAGTACTTC. V gene TRBV7-6 combines with J gene TRBJ2-7; D gene uncertain. The CDR3 is 12 amino acids. Germline-derived CDR1 and CDR2 are SGHVS and FNYEAQ. The V gene lost 1 base and the J gene lost 4 bases, with 5 bases spanning the gap.

The chain carries TRBV7-8 and TRBJ2-1; 14 nucleotides match TRBD2. With 5 bases clipped from V and 6 bases from J, the junction kept 3 bases outside the gene matches. Germline V gene lookup returns CDR1 SGHVS and CDR2 FQNEAQ. The CDR3 spans 15 residues. CDR3 nucleotide sequence: TGTGCCAGCAGCCTGGGACTAGCGGGAGTCAATGAGCAGTTCTTC. It codes for CASSLGLAGVNEQFF. The full variable domain, with the rest looked up from reference TRBV7-8 and TRBJ2-1, is GAGVSQSPRYKVAKRGQDVALRCDPISGHVSLFWYQQALGQGPEFLTYFQNEAQLDKSGLPSDRFFAERPEGSVSTLKIQRTQQEDSAVYLCASSLGLAGVNEQFFGPGTRLTVL.

Many counts were recorded for this clonotype. The CDR3 protein is CAISDSASSYNEQFF. The CDR3 coding sequence is TGTGCCATCAGTGACAGCGCTTCCTCCTACAATGAGCAGTTCTTC. This chain uses TRBV10-3 with TRBJ2-1; D is ambiguous. CDR3 length: 15 residues. Germline V gene data show CDR1 as ENHRY and CDR2 as SYGVKD. V lost 3 bases to trimming and J lost 0 bases, with 9 bases between them.

Sample share makes this clonotype medium-sized (0.01 to 0.1%). The chain recombines TRBV9 with TRBJ2-1; D may correspond to TRBD1 or TRBD2 (5 bases each). The length of the CDR3 is 14 residues. In germline, CDR1 is SGDLS, CDR2 YYNGEE. Trimming removed 7 bases from V and 9 bases from J, with 20 bases in between. In DNA form, the CDR3 reads TGTGCCAGCGACCTAGGGACCCAGCAAAGTGAGCAGTTCTTC. This sequence encodes CASDLGTQQSEQFF.

This clonotype came up many times. The chain links TRBV27 to TRBJ2-7, with D perhaps given as TRBD1 or TRBD2 (5 bases each). V was clipped by 8 bases and J by 0 bases, with 23 bases between them. Germline V gene sequence: CDR1 MNHEY, CDR2 SMNVEV (reference sequence). This CDR3 contains 17 residues. The CDR3 here is CASRSGITFRGSYEQYF. Written as DNA, the CDR3 is TGTGCCAGCCGATCGGGGATAACATTTAGGGGCTCCTACGAGCAGTACTTC.

This clonotype is labeled as medium-sized. The chain uses TRBV29-1 and TRBJ2-7; maybe TRBD2 (6 bases). Germline V gene sequence: CDR1 SQVTM, CDR2 ANQGSEA. Trimming took off 5 bases at V and 5 bases at J, with 13 bases between the two ends. The CDR3 totals 12 residues. The CDR3 DNA follows: TGCAGCGTTACTATTCGGGGGAACGAGCAGTACTTC. This codes for CSVTIRGNEQYF.

This clonotype is medium-sized. CDR3 nucleotide sequence: TGTGCCAGCAGAGGGCTAGGGGCCGACGAGCAGTACTTC. Translating gives CASRGLGADEQYF. The chain uses TRBV27 and TRBJ2-7, with a possible D match to TRBD1 (5 bases). The CDR3 totals 13 residues. CDR1 is MNHEY, CDR2 SMNVEV, per germline (reference sequence). The V gene lost 6 bases and the J gene lost 5 bases, with 14 bases spanning the gap.

This clonotype was seen at least ten times. This chain uses TRBV30 with TRBJ2-2, with D possibly matching TRBD1 (6 bases). The CDR3 has 15 residues. V lost 7 bases, J lost 5 bases, and 20 bases lay in between. CDR1 and CDR2 from the germline V gene are GTSNPN and SVGIG (reference sequence). Written as DNA, the CDR3 is TGTGCCTTTACACAGGGAAGGGTGAGGACCGGGGAGCTGTTTTTT. Residues: CAFTQGRVRTGELFF.

J is TRBJ1-3 and V is TRBV3-1; D gene ambiguous. Germline V gene sequence: CDR1 LGHDT, CDR2 YNNKEL (reference sequence). The CDR3 has 17 amino acids. Trimming removed 0 bases from V and 0 bases from J, with 12 bases in between. The CDR3: CASSQEVTRSSGNTIYF. In DNA, the CDR3 is TGTGCCAGCAGCCAAGAGGTGACCCGGAGCTCTGGAAACACCATATATTTT.

This clonotype was seen ten or more times. CDR3 coding DNA: TGTGCCAGCAGTGTGGCTAGCGGAAACAATGAGCAGTTCTTC. This translates into CASSVASGNNEQFF. The rearrangement joins TRBV25-1 to TRBJ2-1; TRBD2 matches at 7 bases. CDR1 is MGHDK, CDR2 SYGVNS, per germline. The CDR3 has 14 residues. V was clipped by 4 bases and J by 5 bases; unmatched bases: 5.

This clonotype came up many times. The rearrangement uses TRBV7-9 and TRBJ2-5, with TRBD1 as a possible D gene (6 bases). Trimming removed 2 bases from V and 5 bases from J, with 15 bases in between. Per germline, CDR1 SEHNR and CDR2 FQNEAQ (reference sequence). This CDR3 contains 15 residues. The CDR3 is CASSLSSSQGETQYF. The CDR3 coding sequence is TGTGCCAGCAGCTTATCTTCTTCGCAGGGGGAGACCCAGTACTTC.

This clonotype was counted ten times or more. The rearrangement uses TRBV5-5 and TRBJ2-7; no definite D call. The CDR3 is made up of 13 amino acids. Trimming shortened V by 4 bases and J by 7 bases, and 15 bases separated the two germline ends. Germline values: CDR1 SGHKS, CDR2 YYEKEE (reference sequence). The CDR3 DNA reads TGTGCCAGCAGCCCCGGGCCCTTCAGGGAGCAGTACTTC. The encoded protein is CASSPGPFREQYF.

This clonotype rates as medium-sized (0.01 to 0.1%). V gene TRBV7-2 combines with J gene TRBJ1-2; weak D call: TRBD1 (6 bases). CDR1 SGHTA and CDR2 FQGNSA come from the germline V gene. The CDR3 has 15 residues. V lost 4 bases and J lost 6, with 18 bases in between. The CDR3 coding sequence is TGTGCCAGCAGCTCCTCTCTGGGGGCGCGGGATGGCTACACCTTC. It encodes CASSSSLGARDGYTF. Full variable domain (remainder filled in from reference TRBV7-2 and TRBJ1-2): GAGVSQSPSNKVTEKGKDVELRCDPISGHTALYWYRQSLGQGLEFLIYFQGNSAPDKSGLPSDRFSAERTGGSVSTLTIQRTQQEDSAVYLCASSSSLGARDGYTFGSGTRLTVV.

This clonotype was found many times. DNA of the CDR3: TGTGCCAGCAGGGGAGACCTCTCATCCTACGAGCAGTACTTC. Its translation is CASRGDLSSYEQYF. The chain combines TRBV6-2 or TRBV6-3 with TRBJ2-7; a weak D match, TRBD2 (5 bases). Between the trimmed V and J ends, which lost 6 bases and 1 base, there was a span of 13 bases. The length of the CDR3 is 14 residues. Germline values: CDR1 MNHEY, CDR2 SVGEGT.

This clonotype was observed a few times. This chain uses TRBV12-3 or TRBV12-4 with TRBJ1-6; D may be TRBD1 (5 bases). V was pared by 2 bases and J by 8 bases, with 10 bases between. This CDR3 spans 14 amino acids. Here the CDR3 reads CASSLLGGDSPLHF. In DNA, the CDR3 is TGTGCCAGCAGTTTATTGGGGGGTGATTCACCCCTCCACTTT.

The rearrangement joins TRBV7-9 to TRBJ2-7; the D is unclear. The CDR3 sequence is 14 residues long. Per the germline V gene, CDR1 is SEHNR and CDR2 is FQNEAQ (reference sequence). The germline V and J ends were trimmed by 1 base and 0 bases, with 7 bases remaining between them. CDR3 nucleotides: TGTGCCAGCAGCTTAGATCGCAGCTCCTACGAGCAGTACTTC. It codes for CASSLDRSSYEQYF.

This clonotype was detected ten times or more. The junction departs from the called germline gene at one end, perhaps through a read error. This sequence joins TRBV7-7 and TRBJ2-5; 8 nucleotides agree with TRBD1. The CDR3 consists of 15 residues. Per the germline V gene, CDR1 is SSHAT and CDR2 is FNYEAQ (reference sequence). The CDR3 protein is CASSLGQGMSETQYF. CDR3 nucleotide sequence: TGTGCTAGCAGCTTAGGACAGGGCATGTCGGAGACCCAGTACTTC.

This clonotype is judged medium-sized. The chain is built from TRBV4-3 and TRBJ2-4, with 7 positions matching TRBD2. The V segment lost 1 base and the J segment 8 bases; nucleotides outside the gene matches: 5. The CDR3 runs 14 residues. Per the germline V gene, CDR1 is LGHNA and CDR2 is YSLEER. CDR3: CASSQVRAGDIQYF. The CDR3 DNA sequence: TGCGCCAGCAGCCAAGTCAGGGCGGGGGACATTCAGTACTTC.

This clonotype was counted at least ten times. The chain links TRBV9 to TRBJ2-1; D may correspond to TRBD1 or TRBD2 (5 bases each). The CDR3 runs 15 residues. The V end was cut by 1 base, the J end by 10 bases, with 18 bases between. CDR1 and CDR2 from the germline V gene are SGDLS and YYNGEE. CDR3 amino acids: CASSVIGSGRVEQFF. The CDR3 DNA is TGTGCCAGCAGCGTAATCGGCTCGGGGCGGGTGGAGCAGTTCTTC.